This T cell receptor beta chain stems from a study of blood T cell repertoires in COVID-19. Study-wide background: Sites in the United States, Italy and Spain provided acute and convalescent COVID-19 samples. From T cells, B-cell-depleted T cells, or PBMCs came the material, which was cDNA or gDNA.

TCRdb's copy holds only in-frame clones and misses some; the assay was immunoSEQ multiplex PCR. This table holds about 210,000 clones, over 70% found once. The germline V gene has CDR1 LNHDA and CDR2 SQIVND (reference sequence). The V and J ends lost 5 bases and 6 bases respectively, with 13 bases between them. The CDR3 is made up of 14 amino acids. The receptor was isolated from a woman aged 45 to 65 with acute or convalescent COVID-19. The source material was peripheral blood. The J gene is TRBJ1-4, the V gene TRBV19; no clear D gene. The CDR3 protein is CASSLARADEKLFF. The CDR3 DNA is TGTGCCAGTAGTCTCGCTCGCGCGGATGAAAAACTGTTTTTT.